The sequence of this T cell receptor beta chain was determined in a study of identical twins. A universal primer site was added by template switching, and unique molecular identifiers were carried by the cDNA. TCRdb re-called the 5' RACE reads with MiXCR, one entry per CDR3 protein. The sample lists around 470,000 distinct CDR3 sequences, 14% seen once, with 0.52% in the top ten. There are 14 residues in the CDR3. The germline CDR1 and CDR2 sequences are SGDLS and YYNGEE. Trimming took off 4 bases at V and 1 base at J, with 11 bases between the two ends. A remark on this clonotype: The antigen is not known.

Each donor was a healthy Caucasian. The study, taken as a whole, reports: Abundant beta clonotypes from cord blood bore fewer insertions; memory repertoires lacked this pattern. Out-of-frame alpha sequences common to twins were enriched for low generation probability.

This sample was also put to use in a study of yellow fever vaccine responses in identical twins.

Material: CD4+ T cells sorted from blood. This clonotype originated in a woman in her late teens or twenties in good health. J is TRBJ2-5 and V is TRBV9, with D unresolved. CDR3 region: CASSPTWGQETQYF. CDR3 coding DNA: TGTGCCAGCAGCCCGACATGGGGCCAAGAGACCCAGTACTTC.